The TCR beta chain described here comes from a study of CXCR3-negative and CXCR3-positive naive CD8 T cells. Findings and caveats of the study: CXCR3-positive naive cells had more hydrophobic TRB CDR3s than CXCR3-negative naive cells.

Points on this clonotype: Its target is not known.

Phenotypically, naive CD8+ T cells corresponded to CD45RO-CCR7+CD27+CD95-. CDR1 and CDR2 (germline): MNHEY, SVGAGI. This CDR3 spans 15 amino acids. Each TRB cDNA library was prepared by 5' RACE (with UMI labels). With the 5' RACE reads reprocessed, TCRdb shows one record per CDR3 protein and no DNA. This sample's table has around 140,000 distinct CDR3 sequences. The rearrangement links TRBV6-5 to TRBJ2-5; TCRdb's D call, TRBD2, is unchecked because there is no DNA. The source is a human donor in good health. Some clones in this sample may be carry-over from other donors' samples. Sequences were obtained from naive CXCR3+ CD8+ T cells from blood. The subset was: CD45RO-CCR7+CD27+CD95- naive CD8+ T cells expressing CXCR3 (TNR3+). CDR3 protein: CASSRLAGEQETQYF.